This T cell receptor (beta chain) was captured by sequencing in a study of T cell responses to AZD1222 COVID-19 vaccine. Overall study results and limits: Repertoires were sampled only after the peak T cell response. Only a handful of AZD1222 recipients were seropositive at baseline. Increased Spike-specific TCR breadth and depth were observed after two AZD1222 doses. Nearly half of spike-specific TCRs reportedly target unmutated variant regions.

Generated by immunoSEQ multiplex PCR, the TCRdb table keeps only in-frame clones and is missing some. Of more than 150,000 clones listed, around 95% were seen once; the top ten hold approximately 0.64%. Germline CDR1 GTSNPN, CDR2 SVGIG (reference sequence). Trimming left V 5 bases short and J 2 bases short, with 13 bases between. The CDR3 totals 14 residues. This clone was picked up a small number of times. Its antigen remains unidentified. The sequencing here drew on peripheral blood, taken on day 0 of AZD1222 vaccination. This receptor was taken from an adult in good health. The chain carries TRBV30 and TRBJ1-3; weak D call: TRBD1 (5 bases). The CDR3 nucleotides read TGTGCCTGGGCTCGCGGGGCAACTGGAAACACCATATATTTT. It translates to CAWARGATGNTIYF.